Included here is one TCR beta chain sequence, with context. V dropped 4 bases and J dropped 0 bases, with 9 bases sitting between them. Germline CDR1 is SQVTM and CDR2 is ANQGSEA. The CDR3 covers 13 residues. The authors' processing: Estimated nucleated cell counts came from reference gene primer amplification. The method was immunoSEQ multiplex PCR; TCRdb's version includes in-frame clones alone and lacks a portion of them. The V and J calls and the clone size are those of that table, but D and trimming were determined from the DNA. The sample lists approximately 90,000 clones, about 89% occurring once. The entry originates in a study of blood T cell repertoires in COVID-19. Study overall: Spain, Italy and the United States supplied samples that represented acute and convalescent COVID-19. The cDNA or gDNA used as material had been derived from T cells, B-cell-depleted T cells, or PBMCs.

The clonotype originates from a man aged 45-65 years with acute or convalescent COVID-19. The chain is built from TRBV29-1 and TRBJ1-1; D unresolved. Specimen: peripheral blood. As DNA, the CDR3 is TGCAGCGTTGTGAGGCCGATGAACACTGAAGCTTTCTTT. It specifies CSVVRPMNTEAFF.